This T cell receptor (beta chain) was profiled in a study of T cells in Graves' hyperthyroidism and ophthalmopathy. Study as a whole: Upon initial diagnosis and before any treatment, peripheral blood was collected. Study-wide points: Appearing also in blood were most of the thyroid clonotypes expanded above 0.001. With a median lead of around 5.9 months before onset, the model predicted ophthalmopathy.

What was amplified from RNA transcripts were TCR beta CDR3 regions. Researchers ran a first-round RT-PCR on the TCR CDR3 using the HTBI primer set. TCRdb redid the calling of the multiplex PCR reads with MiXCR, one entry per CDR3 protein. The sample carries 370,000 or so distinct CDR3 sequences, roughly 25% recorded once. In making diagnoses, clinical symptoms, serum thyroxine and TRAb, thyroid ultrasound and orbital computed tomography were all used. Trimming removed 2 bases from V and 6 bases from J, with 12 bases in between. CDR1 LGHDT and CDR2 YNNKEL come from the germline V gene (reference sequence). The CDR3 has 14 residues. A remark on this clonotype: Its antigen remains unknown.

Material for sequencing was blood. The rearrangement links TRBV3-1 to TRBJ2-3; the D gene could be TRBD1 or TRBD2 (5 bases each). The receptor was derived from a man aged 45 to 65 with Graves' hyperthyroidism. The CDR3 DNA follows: TGTGCCAGCAGCCAATCTTGGGGCGGGGATACGCAGTATTTT. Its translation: CASSQSWGGDTQYF.